A selection of T cell receptor beta chains follows, all from one sample in a study of T cells in Graves' hyperthyroidism and ophthalmopathy. From the multiplex PCR reads, TCRdb called clonotypes with MiXCR, one entry per CDR3 protein. The profile shows approximately 570,000 distinct CDR3 sequences, 15% to 20% of them singletons. Sequenced material: blood. These receptors all stem from a man aged 40-55 years with Graves' ophthalmopathy. Each CDR3 is given with its conserved first and last residue. Fields, in order: J gene, V gene, D gene, clone size, CDR3 protein, CDR3 DNA. A D gene is named only where the DNA matches it firmly. A row's size may be missing; if present it is once, few, many or a size class.

>TRBJ2-7|TRBV5-1|.|.
CASSGGQSPYEQYF
TGCGCCAGCAGCGGGGGCCAAAGCCCCTACGAGCAGTACTTC
>TRBJ1-2|TRBV30|.|few
CALLGEGYTF
TGTGCCTTGCTCGGGGAGGGCTACACCTTC
>TRBJ1-1|TRBV10-3|TRBD1|few
CATLDRENTEAFF
TGTGCCACCTTGGACAGGGAGAACACTGAAGCTTTCTTT
>TRBJ2-2|TRBV7-2|TRBD1|many
CASSRGQGRSGELFF
TGTGCCAGCAGCCGGGGACAGGGGCGAAGCGGGGAGCTGTTTTTT
>TRBJ1-4|TRBV12-3/TRBV12-4|.|many
CASSPPGEEKLFF
TGTGCCAGCAGCCCCCCCGGGGAAGAAAAACTGTTTTTT
>TRBJ2-7|TRBV25-1|TRBD2|once
CASSALAGARGQYF
TGTGCCAGCAGTGCACTAGCGGGAGCACGAGGGCAGTACTTC
>TRBJ2-1|TRBV5-1|TRBD2|many
CASSSVVTSGRREQFF
TGCGCCAGCAGCTCGGTTGTGACTAGCGGGAGGAGGGAGCAGTTCTTC
>TRBJ1-1|TRBV7-9|.|.
CASSSGFGAFF
TGTGCCAGCAGCTCGGGGTTTGGAGCTTTCTTT
>TRBJ2-3|TRBV6-1|.|.
CASSWQGLDTQYF
TGTGCCAGCAGTTGGCAGGGGTTAGATACGCAGTATTTT
>TRBJ2-7|TRBV11-2|.|many
CASGGGGWHEQYF
TGTGCCAGCGGAGGGGGGGGGTGGCACGAGCAGTACTTC
>TRBJ2-7|TRBV12-3/TRBV12-4|.|many
CASRQTGLHYEQYF
TGTGCCAGCAGACAAACTGGACTTCACTACGAGCAGTACTTC
>TRBJ1-5|TRBV2|.|many
CASSGTGDQPQHF
TGTGCCAGCAGCGGAACGGGGGATCAGCCCCAGCATTTT
>TRBJ2-1|TRBV6-2/TRBV6-3|.|.
CASSATINNEQFF
TGTGCCAGCAGTGCGACTATTAACAATGAGCAGTTCTTC
>TRBJ2-7|TRBV7-9|TRBD2|many
CASSLSGTSGRNEQYF
TGTGCCAGCAGCTTATCCGGGACTAGCGGGAGAAACGAGCAGTACTTC
>TRBJ2-5|TRBV11-2|.|.
CASSFLEVASHQEAQYF
TGTGCCAGCAGCTTCCTCGAGGTAGCGTCCCACCAAGAGGCCCAGTACTTC
>TRBJ2-3|TRBV6-5|TRBD2|few
CASSYSKLAGSPPQGTDTQYF
TGTGCCAGCAGTTACTCGAAACTAGCGGGGTCCCCTCCTCAAGGCACAGATACGCAGTATTTT
>TRBJ2-2|TRBV6-1|.|.
CATGSGLTELFF
TGTGCCACGGGGTCTGGCCTTACGGAGCTGTTTTTT
>TRBJ1-1|TRBV18|.|few
CASSPGTQEAFF
TGTGCCAGCTCACCAGGAACCCAAGAAGCTTTCTTT
>TRBJ2-5|TRBV12-3/TRBV12-4|.|few
CASSPGSSRETQYF
TGTGCCAGCAGCCCGGGCTCAAGCCGAGAGACCCAGTACTTC
>TRBJ2-5|TRBV7-2|TRBD2|.
CASSFPSGRGETQYF
TGTGCCAGCAGCTTTCCCAGCGGGAGAGGGGAGACCCAGTACTTC
>TRBJ2-7|TRBV6-1|.|.
CASFMSGKSYEQYF
TGTGCCAGCTTCATGTCCGGCAAGTCCTACGAGCAGTACTTC
>TRBJ2-3|TRBV27|.|many
CASSLSTPSTDTQYF
TGTGCCAGCAGTTTGTCGACCCCTAGCACAGATACGCAGTATTTT
>TRBJ2-5|TRBV12-3/TRBV12-4|TRBD2|many
CASSPLAGPQQTQYF
TGTGCCAGCAGCCCTCTAGCGGGACCTCAACAGACCCAGTACTTC
>TRBJ2-7|TRBV20-1|TRBD1|.
CSARAGSGGRYEQYF
TGCAGTGCTAGAGCTGGGTCAGGGGGCAGATACGAGCAGTACTTC
>TRBJ2-3|TRBV7-2|TRBD2|.
CASSLLQRGITDTQYF
TGTGCCAGCAGCTTACTCCAGCGGGGGATCACAGATACGCAGTATTTT
>TRBJ2-3|TRBV2|.|many
CASTLSLDTQYF
TGTGCCAGCACTCTAAGTCTAGATACGCAGTATTTT
>TRBJ2-1|TRBV5-5|TRBD2|.
CASSGGAANEQFF
TGTGCCAGCTCGGGGGGGGCGGCCAATGAGCAGTTCTTC
>TRBJ1-4|TRBV7-8|TRBD1|many
CASSLETGQTNEKLFF
TGTGCCAGCAGCTTAGAGACAGGGCAAACTAATGAAAAACTGTTTTTT
>TRBJ1-4|TRBV6-2/TRBV6-3|TRBD1|few
CASSPRTGLATNEKLFF
TGTGCCAGCAGTCCCCGGACAGGTCTCGCAACTAATGAAAAACTGTTTTTT
>TRBJ1-2|TRBV24-1|.|few
CATSDVVGGYTF
TGTGCCACCAGTGATGTCGTGGGCGGCTACACCTTC
>TRBJ2-7|TRBV15|.|.
CATSRDHPGVPYEQYF
TGTGCCACCAGCAGAGATCACCCAGGGGTTCCCTACGAGCAGTACTTC
>TRBJ2-1|TRBV12-3/TRBV12-4|.|once
CASSVGGGGGNEQFF
TGTGCCAGCAGCGTAGGAGGGGGTGGGGGCAATGAGCAGTTCTTC
>TRBJ2-4|TRBV5-6|TRBD2|.
CASSSPGGLAGSIGIQYF
TGTGCCAGCAGTTCCCCTGGGGGACTAGCGGGGAGTATCGGCATTCAGTACTTC
>TRBJ1-1|TRBV5-5|.|few
CASSFWGAVAEAFF
TGTGCCAGCAGCTTCTGGGGGGCGGTAGCTGAAGCTTTCTTT
>TRBJ2-1|TRBV11-1|.|many
CASSLAWLSSYNEQFF
TGTGCCAGCAGCTTAGCGTGGCTTAGCTCCTACAATGAGCAGTTCTTC
>TRBJ2-1|TRBV3-1|TRBD2|.
CASSQVRTSHNEQFF
TGTGCCAGCAGCCAAGTCCGGACTAGCCACAATGAGCAGTTCTTC
>TRBJ2-7|TRBV18|TRBD2|once
CASSPASGTYEQYF
TGTGCCAGCTCACCGGCTAGCGGCACCTACGAGCAGTACTTC
>TRBJ2-2|TRBV18|.|many
CASSPRRNANTGELFF
TGTGCCAGCTCACCACGCCGGAACGCGAACACCGGGGAGCTGTTTTTT
>TRBJ2-7|TRBV7-3|.|few
CASSLGERYEQYF
TGTGCCAGCAGCTTGGGGGAAAGATACGAGCAGTACTTC
>TRBJ2-2|TRBV6-1|.|many
CASSDPNTGELFF
TGTGCCAGCAGTGATCCGAACACCGGGGAGCTGTTTTTT
>TRBJ1-1|TRBV28|.|few
CASRGETEAFF
TGTGCCAGCAGGGGGGAGACTGAAGCTTTCTTT